The next 17 T cell receptor beta chains were all read from a single sample in a study of radiotherapy plus CTLA-4 blockade in lung cancer (dated by TCRdb to 2017 to 2018). Library prep was done by the immunoSEQ multiplex PCR assay. TCRdb's version of the immuneACCESS table is confined to in-frame rearrangements and falls short of the full clone set. An unresolved V gene accounts for under half of the shortfall where checked; the remainder is of unknown origin. In this sample the table shows about 48,000 clones, less than 90% of which occur a single time. Around 17% of the sample comes from the top ten. This specimen consisted of peripheral blood, obtained from a patient treated with radiotherapy plus ipilimumab. These receptors all stem from a human donor with non-small cell lung cancer that progressed on radiotherapy plus ipilimumab. Some clones in this sample may be carry-over from other donors' samples.

This clone was seen a handful of times. This chain connects TRBV6-1 to TRBJ1-2; 8 nucleotides agree with TRBD1. CDR1 and CDR2 from the germline V gene are MNHNS and SASEGT. The CDR3 is 15 residues long. V lost 3 bases, J lost 5 bases, and 8 bases stayed unmatched. The CDR3 protein is CASSDNRGFSYGYTF. DNA for the CDR3: TGTGCCAGCAGTGATAACAGGGGGTTTAGTTATGGCTACACCTTC.

The genes are TRBV5-1 and TRBJ2-1; 7 bases match TRBD2. J was trimmed by 1 base and V by 3 bases; bases with no gene match: 7. This CDR3 has 16 residues. The germline V gene encodes CDR1 SGHRS and CDR2 YFSETQ. In nucleotides, the CDR3 is TGCGCCAGCAGCTCACTGACCGGGGGGTCCTACAATGAGCAGTTCTTC. The encoded protein is CASSSLTGGSYNEQFF.

The genes are TRBV7-2 and TRBJ1-4; D gene uncertain. The CDR3 spans 13 residues. V was trimmed by 1 base and J by 4 bases, leaving 4 bases between them. CDR1 and CDR2 (germline): SGHTA, FQGNSA. The CDR3 bases are TGTGCCAGCAGCTTAGAGCTTAATGAAAAACTGTTTTTT. Protein: CASSLELNEKLFF. The whole variable domain, filled in from reference TRBV7-2 and TRBJ1-4, reads GAGVSQSPSNKVTEKGKDVELRCDPISGHTALYWYRQSLGQGLEFLIYFQGNSAPDKSGLPSDRFSAERTGGSVSTLTIQRTQQEDSAVYLCASSLELNEKLFFGSGTQLSVL.

The chain employs TRBV5-1 and TRBJ1-4; D remains ambiguous. The CDR3 loop spans 17 amino acids. Germline V gene data show CDR1 as SGHRS and CDR2 as YFSETQ. Trimming took off 4 bases at V and 0 bases at J, with 16 bases between the two ends. As DNA, the CDR3 is TGCGCCAGCAGCGCAAACCCCACTTTTGCAACTAATGAAAAACTGTTTTTT. Translation gives CASSANPTFATNEKLFF.

The chain couples TRBV18 to TRBJ2-1; 7 bases agree with TRBD2. The ends lost 0 bases at V and 9 bases at J; junction bases unmatched: 8. CDR1 is KGHSH, CDR2 LQKENI, per germline. The CDR3 has 15 residues. In DNA form, the CDR3 reads TGTGCCAGCTCACCACCGGCGGCGGGGGTCCTTGAGCAGTTCTTC. Protein sequence: CASSPPAAGVLEQFF.

The chain joins TRBV6-1 to TRBJ1-5; TRBD1 aligns across 9 bases. Per germline, CDR1 MNHNS and CDR2 SASEGT. This CDR3 is built from 15 residues. With 6 bases clipped from V and 3 bases from J, the junction kept 6 bases outside the gene matches. DNA for the CDR3: TGTGCCAGCAGGTCCGGGACAGGGAACAATCAGCCCCAGCATTTT. This encodes CASRSGTGNNQPQHF.

Notes on this clone: Different DNA sequences within this sample yield the same CDR3. The CDR3 nucleotides read TGTGCCAGCAGCCTCGGAGACCGGGCTAGCGGGACAAACACCGGGGAGCTGTTTTTT. This translates into CASSLGDRASGTNTGELFF. The V and J genes are TRBV9 and TRBJ2-2, with 9 bases aligning to TRBD2. In germline, CDR1 is SGDLS, CDR2 YYNGEE. V lost 4 bases and J lost 2; bases outside the gene matches: 15. There are 19 residues in the CDR3.

The chain combines TRBV6-1 with TRBJ1-1; 9 bases align to TRBD1. The CDR3 covers 15 residues. Trimming removed 2 bases from V and 1 base from J; junction bases left unmatched: 2. CDR1 is MNHNS, CDR2 SASEGT, per germline. CDR3 in amino acids: CASSEMGQGNTEAFF. DNA for the CDR3: TGTGCCAGCAGTGAAATGGGACAGGGGAACACTGAAGCTTTCTTT.

The rearrangement uses TRBV29-1 and TRBJ2-3; 10 bases agree with TRBD2. This CDR3 spans 13 amino acids. Germline CDR1 SQVTM, CDR2 ANQGSEA. V lost 6 bases to trimming and J lost 8 bases; unmatched junction nucleotides: 8. The CDR3 region is CSVNLAGVSTQYF. DNA for the CDR3: TGCAGCGTGAACCTAGCGGGAGTCTCTACGCAGTATTTT.

This clone has just one count. The chain carries TRBV4-3 and TRBJ2-7, with 7 positions matching TRBD2. Germline trimming cut 0 bases from V and 2 bases from J; bases unmatched to any gene: 4. The germline V gene encodes CDR1 LGHNA and CDR2 YSLEER. The CDR3 has 15 residues. CDR3 bases: TGCGCCAGCAGCCAAGAGGCGGGAGCTCCCTACGAGCAGTACTTC. It encodes CASSQEAGAPYEQYF.

The sample holds one count of this clone. The chain has TRBV6-4 and TRBJ2-6, with 7 bases lining up with TRBD1. Germline V gene lookup returns CDR1 MRHNA and CDR2 SNTAGT. This CDR3 comprises 14 residues. V lost 8 bases, J lost 2 bases, and 3 bases stayed unmatched. CDR3 region: CASGTGAGANVLTF. The CDR3 DNA reads as TGTGCCAGCGGTACAGGGGCTGGGGCCAACGTCCTGACTTTC.

This clone occurred a few times. The chain couples TRBV6-5 to TRBJ2-1; 7 bases line up with TRBD1. This CDR3 is built from 15 residues. Germline values: CDR1 MNHEY, CDR2 SVGAGI. V was pared by 6 bases and J by 9 bases, with 14 bases of the junction left unmatched. The CDR3 DNA follows: TGTGCCAGCAGCCGTGGGTTAGCAGGGGGAGCTGAGCAGTTCTTC. Translation gives CASSRGLAGGAEQFF.

V gene TRBV19 combines with J gene TRBJ2-7, with a tentative D call TRBD1 (6 bases). The ends were cut back, 5 bases at V and 7 bases at J, with 18 bases in the middle. The CDR3 extends over 14 amino acids. Germline values: CDR1 LNHDA, CDR2 SQIVND (reference sequence). The CDR3 DNA is TGTGCCAGTAGTTCCAGGACAGTTCTGGGAGAGCAGTACTTC. Its translation is CASSSRTVLGEQYF.

The chain uses TRBV6-5 and TRBJ1-4; D possibly corresponds to TRBD1 (6 bases). Germline V gene data show CDR1 as MNHEY and CDR2 as SVGAGI. CDR3 length: 16 residues. Trimming took off 4 bases at V and 0 bases at J, with 12 bases between the two ends. CDR3 loop: CASSSTGTATNEKLFF. CDR3 in DNA: TGTGCCAGCAGTTCCACAGGGACCGCAACTAATGAAAAACTGTTTTTT.

The chain recombines TRBV5-1 with TRBJ1-5, with D possibly TRBD1 on 6 matching bases. Germline V gene data show CDR1 as SGHRS and CDR2 as YFSETQ. Trimming took off 4 bases at V and 6 bases at J, with 17 bases between the two ends. The CDR3 totals 15 residues. The CDR3 spells CASSPLAGGGQPQHF. Written as DNA, the CDR3 is TGCGCCAGCAGCCCACTGGCTGGGGGCGGTCAGCCCCAGCATTTT.

The chain carries TRBV5-1 and TRBJ2-2, with 8 bases that match TRBD2. The germline V gene has CDR1 SGHRS and CDR2 YFSETQ. The CDR3 has 15 amino acids. With V trimmed by 2 bases and J by 3 bases, 3 bases remained unmatched. The CDR3 DNA reads TGCGCCAGCAGCTTCGGGGGGGCAGACACCGGGGAGCTGTTTTTT. Translating gives CASSFGGADTGELFF. The complete variable domain, with remaining parts taken from reference TRBV5-1 and TRBJ2-2, reads KAGVTQTPRYLIKTRGQQVTLSCSPISGHRSVSWYQQTPGQGLQFLFEYFSETQRNKGNFPGRFSGRQFSNSRSEMNVSTLELGDSALYLCASSFGGADTGELFFGEGSRLTVL.

The rearrangement joins TRBV5-4 to TRBJ2-1; 8 bases fit TRBD2. V was clipped by 0 bases and J by 0 bases; unmatched bases: 2. Germline V CDR1 and CDR2: SGHNT, YYREEE (reference sequence). The CDR3 is 16 amino acids. CDR3 coding DNA: TGTGCCAGCAGCTTGGGTAGCGGGAACTCCTACAATGAGCAGTTCTTC. Protein sequence: CASSLGSGNSYNEQFF.